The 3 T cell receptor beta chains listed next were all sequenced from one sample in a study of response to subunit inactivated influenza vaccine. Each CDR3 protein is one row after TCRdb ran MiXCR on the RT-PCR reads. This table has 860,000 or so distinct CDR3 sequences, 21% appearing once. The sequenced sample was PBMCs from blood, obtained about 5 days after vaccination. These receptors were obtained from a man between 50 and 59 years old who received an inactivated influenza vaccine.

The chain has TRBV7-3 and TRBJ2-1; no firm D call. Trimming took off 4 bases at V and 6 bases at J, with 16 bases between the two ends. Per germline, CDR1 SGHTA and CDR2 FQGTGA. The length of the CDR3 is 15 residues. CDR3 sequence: CASSSGWGAPNEQFF. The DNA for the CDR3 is TGTGCCAGCAGCTCCGGTTGGGGTGCGCCCAATGAGCAGTTCTTC.

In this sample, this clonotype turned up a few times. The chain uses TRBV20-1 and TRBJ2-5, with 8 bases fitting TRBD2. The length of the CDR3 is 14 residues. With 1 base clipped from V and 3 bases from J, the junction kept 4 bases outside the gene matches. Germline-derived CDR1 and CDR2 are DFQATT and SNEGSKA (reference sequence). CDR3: CSARVSGGKETQYF. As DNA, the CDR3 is TGCAGTGCTAGAGTTTCGGGGGGGAAAGAGACCCAGTACTTC.

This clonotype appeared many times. CDR3 in DNA: TGCAGCGTCTCCCAACGATTGGCAGATCTGGAGCAGTACTTC. Its translation is CSVSQRLADLEQYF. The V gene is TRBV29-1, the J gene TRBJ2-7, with D unclear. Germline V CDR1 and CDR2: SQVTM, ANQGSEA. The CDR3 has 14 residues. Deletions cut 6 bases from V and 7 bases from J, with 22 bases between.